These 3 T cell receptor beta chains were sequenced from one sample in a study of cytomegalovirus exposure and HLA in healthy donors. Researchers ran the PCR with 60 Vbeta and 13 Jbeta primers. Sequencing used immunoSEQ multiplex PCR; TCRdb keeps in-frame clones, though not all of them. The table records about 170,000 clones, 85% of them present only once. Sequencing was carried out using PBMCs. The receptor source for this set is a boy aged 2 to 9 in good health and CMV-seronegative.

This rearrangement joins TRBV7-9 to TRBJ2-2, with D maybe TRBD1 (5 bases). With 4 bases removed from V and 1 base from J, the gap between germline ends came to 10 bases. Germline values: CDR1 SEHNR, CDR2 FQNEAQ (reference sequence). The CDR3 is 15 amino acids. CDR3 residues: CASSYIQGNTGELFF. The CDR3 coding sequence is TGTGCCAGCAGCTACATTCAGGGGAACACCGGGGAGCTGTTTTTT.

The CDR3 region has the DNA TGTGCCAGCAGCCCCCGGTCGCGGGGCGGCACAGATACGCAGTATTTT. It is translated as CASSPRSRGGTDTQYF. The gene calls are TRBV7-9 and TRBJ2-3; tentatively, D is TRBD2 (6 bases). Looked up from germline, CDR1 is SEHNR and CDR2 is FQNEAQ (reference sequence). The V end lost 5 bases, the J end lost 1 base, and 16 bases lay between the germline ends. This CDR3 comprises 16 residues.

As DNA, the CDR3 is TGTGCCAGTACCCTCTTGGACAGAAACACTGAAGCTTTCTTT. Translating gives CASTLLDRNTEAFF. The chain recombines TRBV19 with TRBJ1-1; D may be TRBD1 (6 bases). The CDR3 sequence is 14 residues long. The germline V and J ends were trimmed by 7 bases and 2 bases, with 14 bases remaining between them. Germline V gives CDR1 LNHDA, CDR2 SQIVND (reference sequence).